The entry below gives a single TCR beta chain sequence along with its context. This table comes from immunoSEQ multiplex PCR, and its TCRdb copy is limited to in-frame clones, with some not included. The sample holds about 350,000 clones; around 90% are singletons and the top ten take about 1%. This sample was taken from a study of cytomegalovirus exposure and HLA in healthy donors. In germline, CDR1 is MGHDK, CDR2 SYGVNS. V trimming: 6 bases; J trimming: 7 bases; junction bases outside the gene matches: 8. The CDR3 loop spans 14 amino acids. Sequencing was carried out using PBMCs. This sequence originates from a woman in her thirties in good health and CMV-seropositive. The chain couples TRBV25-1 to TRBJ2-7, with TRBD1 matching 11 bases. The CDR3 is CASSTGTGGSEQYF. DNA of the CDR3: TGTGCCAGCAGCACCGGGACAGGGGGGTCTGAGCAGTACTTC.